This TCR beta chain was sequenced for a study of shared clonotypes between healthy human individuals. Study-wide results and limits: Though the depth was large, rarefaction showed that sorted-subset sequencing was incomplete. A handful of donors held approximately 5% of naive CD4 clonotypes in common.

V gave up 4 bases and J gave up 0 bases, with 11 bases separating them. This CDR3 spans 15 amino acids. Germline CDR1 reads SGHRS; CDR2 reads YFSETQ. Negatively enriched CD4+ T cells were divided by CD45RA into naive and memory. TCRdb's table, derived via immunoSEQ multiplex PCR, lists solely in-frame clones and lacks some. The sample has 2 million to 2.5 million clones, roughly 95% seen once; the top ten hold 0.1% to 0.15%. As to this clone: Its antigen is unidentified.

The TCR was taken from a man in his late teens or twenties in good health. The sample taken for sequencing was naive CD4+ T cells sorted from blood. The sample's subset: CD45RA+ positively selected. This chain uses TRBV5-1 with TRBJ1-3; D is ambiguous. The CDR3 DNA reads as TGCGCCAGCAGCCCGGACGGGCCCTCTGGAAACACCATATATTTT. Its protein is CASSPDGPSGNTIYF.